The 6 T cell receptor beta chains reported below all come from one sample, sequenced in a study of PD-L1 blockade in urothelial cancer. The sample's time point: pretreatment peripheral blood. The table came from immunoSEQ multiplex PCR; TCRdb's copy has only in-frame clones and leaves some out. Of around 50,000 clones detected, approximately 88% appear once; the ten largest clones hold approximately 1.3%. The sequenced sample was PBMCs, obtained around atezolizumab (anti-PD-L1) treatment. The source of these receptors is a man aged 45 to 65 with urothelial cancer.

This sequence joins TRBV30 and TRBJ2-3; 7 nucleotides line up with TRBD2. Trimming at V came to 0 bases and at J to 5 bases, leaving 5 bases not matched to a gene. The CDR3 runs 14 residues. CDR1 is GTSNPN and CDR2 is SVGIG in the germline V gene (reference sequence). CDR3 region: CAWSVPGGVDTQYF. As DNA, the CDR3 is TGTGCCTGGAGTGTACCGGGGGGTGTAGATACGCAGTATTTT.

The CDR3 region is CASSPGQGFSYEQYF. CDR3 DNA: TGTGCCAGCTCACCAGGACAGGGCTTCTCCTACGAGCAGTACTTC. This chain links TRBV18 with TRBJ2-7; the match to TRBD1 covers 8 bases. This CDR3 contains 15 residues. The V gene's germline CDR1 is KGHSH and CDR2 LQKENI. The ends lost 2 bases at V and 0 bases at J; junction bases unmatched: 3.

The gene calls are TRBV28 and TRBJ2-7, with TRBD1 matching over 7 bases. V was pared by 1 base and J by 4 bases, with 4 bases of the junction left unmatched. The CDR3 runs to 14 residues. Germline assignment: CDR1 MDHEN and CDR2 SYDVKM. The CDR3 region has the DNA TGTGCCAGCAGTTTATCGGGACAGAATTACGAGCAGTACTTC. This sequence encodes CASSLSGQNYEQYF. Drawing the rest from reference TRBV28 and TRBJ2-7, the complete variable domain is DVKVTQSSRYLVKRTGEKVFLECVQDMDHENMFWYRQDPGLGLRLIYFSYDVKMKEKGDIPEGYSVSREKKERFSLILESASTNQTSMYLCASSLSGQNYEQYFGPGTRLTVT.

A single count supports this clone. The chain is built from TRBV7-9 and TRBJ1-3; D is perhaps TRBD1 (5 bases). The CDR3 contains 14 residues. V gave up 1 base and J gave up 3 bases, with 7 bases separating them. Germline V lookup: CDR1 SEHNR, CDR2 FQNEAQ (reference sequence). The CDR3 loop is CASSLERGGNTIYF. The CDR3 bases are TGTGCCAGCAGCTTAGAAAGGGGTGGAAACACCATATATTTT.

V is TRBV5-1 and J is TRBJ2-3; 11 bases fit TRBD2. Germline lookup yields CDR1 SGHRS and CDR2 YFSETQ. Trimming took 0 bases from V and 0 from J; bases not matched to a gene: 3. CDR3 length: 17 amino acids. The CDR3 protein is CASSLGLAGTSTDTQYF. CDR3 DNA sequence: TGCGCCAGCAGCTTGGGACTAGCGGGGACTAGCACAGATACGCAGTATTTT.

CDR3 nucleotide sequence: TGCGCCAGCAGTGATTTCGCGGCAGGGTTTTCGAACACCGGGGAGCTGTTTTTT. Translating it yields CASSDFAAGFSNTGELFF. The gene calls are TRBV10-1 and TRBJ2-2, with D possibly being TRBD1 (5 bases). Per the germline V gene, CDR1 is WNHNN and CDR2 is SYGVQD (reference sequence). The CDR3 is 18 residues long. V was clipped by 3 bases and J by 0 bases, with 17 bases between them.